This T cell receptor beta chain was identified in a study of blood T cell repertoires in COVID-19. Study in general: Acute and convalescent COVID-19 samples came from the United States, Italy and Spain. Nucleic acid was either cDNA or gDNA, and it came from T cells, B-cell-depleted T cells, or PBMCs.

Germline CDR1 reads MDHEN; CDR2 reads SYDVKM. The V and J ends lost 4 bases and 1 base, in that order; junction bases with no gene match: 13. This CDR3 is 18 amino acids long. Per the study methods: Reference gene primers were amplified, and this amplification served to estimate nucleated cell counts. The table came from immunoSEQ multiplex PCR; TCRdb's copy has only in-frame clones and leaves some out. Clone size and the V and J calls come from that table; the DNA yielded D and trimming. Here the sample spans 35,000 to 45,000 clones, more than 75% being singletons. The sequence was collected from a man aged 65 to 79 with acute or convalescent COVID-19. Sequencing used peripheral blood. The chain carries TRBV28 and TRBJ1-5, with 7 positions matching TRBD1. The CDR3 here is CASSSTSGTVPSNQPQHF. The CDR3 coding sequence is TGTGCCAGCAGTTCCACGTCCGGGACAGTTCCCAGCAATCAGCCCCAGCATTTT.